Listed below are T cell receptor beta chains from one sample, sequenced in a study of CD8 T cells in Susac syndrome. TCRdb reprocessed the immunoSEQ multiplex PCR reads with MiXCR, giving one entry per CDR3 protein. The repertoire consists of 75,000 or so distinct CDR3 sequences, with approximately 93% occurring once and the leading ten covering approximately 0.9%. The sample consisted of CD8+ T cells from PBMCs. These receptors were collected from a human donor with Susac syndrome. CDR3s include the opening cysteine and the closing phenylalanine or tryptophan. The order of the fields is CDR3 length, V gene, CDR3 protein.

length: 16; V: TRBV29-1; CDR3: CSVEAGGVASYNEQFF
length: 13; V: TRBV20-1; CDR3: CSAEVEAGETQYF
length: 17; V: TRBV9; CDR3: CASSETERVADTDTQYF
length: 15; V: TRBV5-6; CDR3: CASSLGSGINTEAFF
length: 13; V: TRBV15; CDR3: CATSRDRGETQYF
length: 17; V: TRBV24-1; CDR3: CATSGEGGASRNQPQHF
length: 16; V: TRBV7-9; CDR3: CASSVRDRGQDEKLFF
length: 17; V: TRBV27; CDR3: CASQTRGGGGAGYGYTF
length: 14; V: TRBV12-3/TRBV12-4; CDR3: CASSGRGGSQPQHF
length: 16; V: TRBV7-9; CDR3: CASSLTAGPSYNEQFF
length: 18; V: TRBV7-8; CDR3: CASSLALAGGPIYNEQFF
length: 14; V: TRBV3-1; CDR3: CASGLSGGVYEQYF
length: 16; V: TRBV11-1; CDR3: CASSSDPYFGNNEQFF
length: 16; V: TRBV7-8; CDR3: CASSLGSGQALYEQYF
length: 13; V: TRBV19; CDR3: CASSIVRTGEQYF
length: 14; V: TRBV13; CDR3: CASSFSGGSYEQYF
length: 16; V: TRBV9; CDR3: CASSVGYSEHTDTQYF
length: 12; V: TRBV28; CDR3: CASTPAYNEQFF
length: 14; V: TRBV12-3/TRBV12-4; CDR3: CASTLSGANYGYTF
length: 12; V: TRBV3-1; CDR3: CASSHGNQPQHF
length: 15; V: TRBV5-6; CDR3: CASSLGGSGFYEQYF
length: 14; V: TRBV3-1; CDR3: CASSQEIEGKTQYF
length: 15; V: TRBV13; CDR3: CASSLYRDGNQPQHF
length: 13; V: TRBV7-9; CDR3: CASTLGLDTEAFF
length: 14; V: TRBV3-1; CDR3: CASSQYGNTGELFF